This TCR beta chain was retrieved from a study of blood T cell repertoires in COVID-19. The overall study: PBMCs, B-cell-depleted T cells, or T cells provided the cDNA or gDNA that made up the material.

The germline CDR1 and CDR2 sequences are MRHNA and SNTAGT. The CDR3 has 15 residues. Trimming removed 6 bases at V and 6 bases at J, with 18 bases between. Profiling relied on immunoSEQ multiplex PCR, and the TCRdb table lists in-frame clones only, not all of them. The sample lists hundreds of thousands of clones, about 82% occurring once. The source is a human donor in a cohort sampled during active COVID-19. Sequencing used peripheral blood. The chain links TRBV6-4 to TRBJ2-1, with D perhaps matching TRBD1 (5 bases). CDR3: CASSLQRGYGNEQFF. CDR3 bases: TGTGCCAGCAGCCTACAAAGGGGTTATGGCAATGAGCAGTTCTTC.